This is a list of T cell receptor beta chains from one sample in a study of PD-1 blockade in classical Hodgkin lymphoma. Some clones are missing from TCRdb's copy, which holds only in-frame ones; the method was immunoSEQ multiplex PCR. The data show nearly 60,000 clones, approximately 90% seen once. This material consisted of peripheral blood mononuclear cells (PBMCs), taken before the second cycle of nivolumab. The receptors were gathered from a human donor with classical Hodgkin lymphoma. CDR3s include the opening cysteine and the closing phenylalanine or tryptophan. A D gene is named only where the DNA matches it firmly. Not every row has a clone size; where given, it reads once, few, many or a size class.

>TRBV7-6|TRBJ1-1|NA|NA
CASSLGTEMNTEAFF
TGTGCCAGCAGCTTAGGGACAGAGATGAACACTGAAGCTTTCTTT
>TRBV7-9|TRBJ2-7|TRBD1|many
CASSDRESYEQYF
TGTGCCAGCTCGGACAGGGAGTCCTACGAGCAGTACTTC
>TRBV19|TRBJ2-7|NA|few
CASSIEAFSSYEQYF
TGTGCCAGTAGTATAGAGGCCTTTAGCTCCTACGAGCAGTACTTC
>TRBV28|TRBJ2-7|TRBD2|few
CASSLAALAGDAYEQYF
TGTGCCAGCAGTTTGGCGGCACTAGCGGGGGATGCCTACGAGCAGTACTTC
>TRBV6-4|TRBJ2-5|TRBD1|NA
CASSCETGGPETQYF
TGTGCCAGCAGTTGTGAGACAGGGGGACCGGAGACCCAGTACTTC
>TRBV7-9|TRBJ2-3|TRBD1|NA
CASMTGGDTQYF
TGTGCCAGCATGACAGGGGGGGATACGCAGTATTTT
>TRBV16|TRBJ1-2|NA|NA
CASSRTRFRDLYGYTF
TGTGCCAGCAGCCGAACCAGATTTCGGGATCTCTATGGCTACACCTTC
>TRBV4-3|TRBJ2-1|TRBD2|NA
CASSLLAGGSYNEQFF
TGCGCCAGCAGTTTACTAGCGGGAGGCTCCTACAATGAGCAGTTCTTC
>TRBV9|TRBJ1-2|NA|NA
CASSVGRGTGGYTF
TGTGCCAGCAGCGTAGGTAGGGGTACGGGTGGCTACACCTTC
>TRBV27|TRBJ1-1|NA|NA
CASSLSPGNTEAFF
TGTGCCAGCAGTTTATCCCCAGGCAACACTGAAGCTTTCTTT
>TRBV5-5|TRBJ2-7|NA|NA
CASSLWGSSYEQYF
TGTGCCAGCAGCTTGTGGGGGAGCTCCTACGAGCAGTACTTC
>TRBV7-9|TRBJ2-7|NA|NA
CASSPRQEPYEQYF
TGTGCCAGCAGCCCCAGACAGGAGCCCTACGAGCAGTACTTC
>TRBV1|TRBJ2-3|NA|NA
CTSSHGRLAGGLGFGTDTQYF
TGCACCAGCAGCCACGGCCGCCTAGCGGGGGGGCTCGGGTTCGGGACAGATACGCAGTATTTT
>TRBV7-3|TRBJ2-4|NA|NA
CASSLSTLDRAKNIQYF
TGTGCCAGCAGCTTATCTACCTTGGACAGAGCCAAAAACATTCAGTACTTC
>TRBV9|TRBJ2-2|NA|few
CASSVGGDTGELFF
TGTGCCAGCAGCGTAGGGGGGGACACCGGGGAGCTGTTTTTT
>TRBV6-4|TRBJ2-1|NA|NA
CASSDSPNSYNEQFF
TGTGCCAGCAGTGACTCTCCTAACTCCTACAATGAGCAGTTCTTC
>TRBV10-3|TRBJ2-2|NA|NA
CAISGGTSNTGELFF
TGTGCCATCAGCGGGGGGACATCTAACACCGGGGAGCTGTTTTTT
>TRBV30|TRBJ2-7|NA|NA
CAWSGDSPYEQYF
TGTGCCTGGAGTGGAGACAGCCCCTACGAGCAGTACTTC
>TRBV20-1|TRBJ2-5|NA|NA
CSASGAGTQYF
TGCAGTGCTAGTGGGGCCGGGACCCAGTACTTC
>TRBV30|TRBJ2-5|NA|NA
CAWRWKGETQYF
TGTGCCTGGAGGTGGAAAGGGGAGACCCAGTACTTC
>TRBV27|TRBJ1-4|NA|once
CASRTATNEKLFF
TGTGCCAGCAGGACTGCAACTAATGAAAAACTGTTTTTT
>TRBV7-8|TRBJ2-5|TRBD2|NA
CASSVDLGGSWGTQYF
TGTGCCAGCAGCGTCGACCTGGGCGGGAGTTGGGGGACCCAGTACTTC
>TRBV4-1|TRBJ2-5|NA|once
CASSQEQETQYF
TGCGCCAGCAGCCAAGAGCAAGAGACCCAGTACTTC
>TRBV4-2|TRBJ2-3|TRBD2|NA
CASSPLTSGTRPSTDTQYF
TGTGCCAGCAGCCCTCTTACTAGCGGGACCAGACCTAGCACAGATACGCAGTATTTT
>TRBV7-6|TRBJ2-5|TRBD2|NA
CASSPGTSAETQYF
TGTGCCAGCAGCCCGGGGACTAGCGCGGAGACCCAGTACTTC
>TRBV14|TRBJ2-5|NA|NA
CASSHGLQETQYF
TGTGCCAGCAGCCATGGGTTGCAAGAGACCCAGTACTTC
>TRBV19|TRBJ1-2|NA|NA
CASSIQQGGYGYTF
TGTGCCAGTAGTATTCAACAGGGTGGCTATGGCTACACCTTC
>TRBV7-9|TRBJ2-1|TRBD1|NA
CASSLGPGTGTYNEQFF
TGTGCCAGCAGCTTAGGGCCCGGGACAGGGACCTACAATGAGCAGTTCTTC
>TRBV25-1|TRBJ1-2|NA|NA
CASSETPGTGNYGYTF
TGTGCCAGCAGTGAAACTCCCGGGACGGGGAACTATGGCTACACCTTC
>TRBV5-4|TRBJ1-2|NA|NA
CASSLANGGNYGYTF
TGTGCCAGCAGCTTGGCCAACGGGGGGAACTATGGCTACACCTTC
>TRBV6-1|TRBJ2-7|NA|once
CASLSALAYEQYF
TGTGCCAGCCTCTCGGCCCTAGCCTACGAGCAGTACTTC
>TRBV11-3|TRBJ1-1|TRBD1|once
CASSAAGQGYTEAFF
TGTGCCAGCAGCGCCGCAGGACAGGGGTACACTGAAGCTTTCTTT
>TRBV27|TRBJ1-1|NA|NA
CASSLGQGSAFF
TGTGCCAGCAGTTTAGGCCAGGGTTCAGCTTTCTTT
>TRBV19|TRBJ2-7|NA|NA
CASAHRGEAYEQYF
TGTGCCAGTGCCCACCGGGGAGAGGCCTACGAGCAGTACTTC
>TRBV6-5|TRBJ1-2|NA|NA
CASSFSGTYGYTF
TGTGCCAGCAGTTTCTCAGGGACCTATGGCTACACCTTC
>TRBV10-1|TRBJ1-1|NA|NA
CASSYPKGKNTEAFF
TGCGCCAGCAGTTATCCGAAGGGGAAGAACACTGAAGCTTTCTTT
>TRBV7-6|TRBJ2-1|TRBD2|NA
CASSKTTILAGYNEQFF
TGTGCCAGCAGCAAGACTACGATACTAGCGGGGTACAATGAGCAGTTCTTC
>TRBV7-2|TRBJ2-5|TRBD2|once
CASSLESPSGGQETQYF
TGTGCCAGCAGCTTAGAAAGCCCTAGCGGGGGCCAAGAGACCCAGTACTTC
>TRBV30|TRBJ2-1|NA|NA
CAWSPAWRDYNEQFF
TGTGCCTGGAGTCCTGCCTGGCGGGACTACAATGAGCAGTTCTTC
>TRBV28|TRBJ1-1|TRBD1|NA
CASSSLDRGEAFF
TGTGCCAGCAGTTCGCTTGACAGGGGTGAGGCTTTCTTT
>TRBV7-2|TRBJ1-5|NA|NA
CASSSLGGPYSNQPQHF
TGTGCCAGCAGCTCCCTTGGGGGGCCTTATAGCAATCAGCCCCAGCATTTT
>TRBV29-1|TRBJ1-2|TRBD1|NA
CSVQLTGLYGYTF
TGCAGCGTTCAATTGACAGGGCTCTATGGCTACACCTTC
>TRBV19|TRBJ1-1|NA|NA
CASSIKSAGFTEAFF
TGTGCCAGTAGTATTAAATCGGCAGGGTTCACTGAAGCTTTCTTT
>TRBV14|TRBJ1-2|TRBD1|NA
CASSQAGTGAHGYTF
TGTGCCAGCAGCCAAGCCGGGACAGGGGCCCATGGCTACACCTTC
>TRBV29-1|TRBJ2-5|NA|NA
CSVVQGSETQYF
TGCAGCGTTGTCCAGGGAAGTGAGACCCAGTACTTC
>TRBV30|TRBJ2-7|NA|NA
CAWSGDYEQYF
TGTGCCTGGAGTGGTGACTACGAGCAGTACTTC
>TRBV18|TRBJ2-7|TRBD1|NA
CASSPQGAHEQYF
TGTGCCAGCTCACCACAGGGGGCCCACGAGCAGTACTTC
>TRBV23-1|TRBJ1-3|NA|NA
CASSPFCTIYF
TGCGCCAGCAGTCCTTTTTGCACCATATATTTT
>TRBV27|TRBJ2-1|NA|once
CASRLAQISSSGNNEQFF
TGTGCCAGCAGATTGGCACAGATATCATCTTCGGGAAACAATGAGCAGTTCTTC
>TRBV5-1|TRBJ2-5|TRBD2|NA
CASSLGLAGEQETQYF
TGCGCCAGCAGCTTAGGACTAGCGGGGGAGCAAGAGACCCAGTACTTC
>TRBV27|TRBJ2-7|TRBD2|NA
CASSLGGNPYEQYF
TGTGCCAGCAGTTTGGGAGGGAATCCCTACGAGCAGTACTTC